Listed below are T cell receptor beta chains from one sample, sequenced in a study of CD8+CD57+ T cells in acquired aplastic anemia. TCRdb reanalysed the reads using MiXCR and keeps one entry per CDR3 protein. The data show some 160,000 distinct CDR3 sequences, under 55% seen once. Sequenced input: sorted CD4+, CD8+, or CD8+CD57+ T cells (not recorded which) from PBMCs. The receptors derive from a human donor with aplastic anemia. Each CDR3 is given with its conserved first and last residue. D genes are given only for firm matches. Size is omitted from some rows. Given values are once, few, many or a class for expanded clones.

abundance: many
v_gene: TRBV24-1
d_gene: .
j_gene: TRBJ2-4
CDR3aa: CATSGTDRNIQYF
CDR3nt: TGTGCCACCAGTGGGACAGACAGAAACATTCAGTACTTC

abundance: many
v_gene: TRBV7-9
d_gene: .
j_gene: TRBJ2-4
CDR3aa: CASSTVAKNIQYF
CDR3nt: TGTGCCAGCAGCACCGTTGCCAAAAACATTCAGTACTTC

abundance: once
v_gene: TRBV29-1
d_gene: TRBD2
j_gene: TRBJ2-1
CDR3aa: CSVDKTSGNEQFF
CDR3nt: TGCAGCGTTGATAAGACTAGCGGGAATGAGCAGTTCTTC

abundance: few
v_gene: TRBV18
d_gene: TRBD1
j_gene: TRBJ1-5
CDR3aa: CASSPGGTGSGQPQHF
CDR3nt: TGTGCCAGCTCACCCGGAGGGACAGGGTCGGGTCAGCCCCAGCATTTT

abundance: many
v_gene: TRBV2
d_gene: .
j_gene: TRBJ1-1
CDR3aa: CASSRDGQNTEAFF
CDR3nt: TGTGCCAGCAGTCGGGACGGCCAGAACACTGAAGCTTTCTTT

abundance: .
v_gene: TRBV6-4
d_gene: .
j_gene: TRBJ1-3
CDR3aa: CASRSGVNTIYF
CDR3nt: TGTGCCAGCAGGAGCGGCGTAAACACCATATATTTT

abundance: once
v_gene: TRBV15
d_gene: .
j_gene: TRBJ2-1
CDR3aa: CATSREGEPYNEQFF
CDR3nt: TGTGCCACCAGCAGAGAAGGAGAGCCCTACAATGAGCAGTTCTTC

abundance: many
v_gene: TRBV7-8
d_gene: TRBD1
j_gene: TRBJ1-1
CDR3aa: CASSLGRDRLEAFF
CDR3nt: TGTGCCAGCAGCTTAGGACGGGACAGGCTTGAAGCTTTCTTT

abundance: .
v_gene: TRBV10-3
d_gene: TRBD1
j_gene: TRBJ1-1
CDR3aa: CAISLRGGNTEAFF
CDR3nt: TGTGCCATCAGCCTCAGGGGGGGGAACACTGAAGCTTTCTTT

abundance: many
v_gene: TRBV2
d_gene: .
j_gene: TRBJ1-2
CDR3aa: CASRDDRSSGYTF
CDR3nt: TGTGCCAGCAGGGATGACAGGTCGTCTGGCTACACCTTC

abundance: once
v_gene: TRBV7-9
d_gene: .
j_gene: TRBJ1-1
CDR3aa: CASSQSGTTEAFF
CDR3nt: TGTGCCAGCAGCCAATCGGGTACCACTGAAGCTTTCTTT

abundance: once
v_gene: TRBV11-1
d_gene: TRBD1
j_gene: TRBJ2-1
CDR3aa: CASSSDRGRNEQFF
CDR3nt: TGTGCCAGCAGCTCCGACAGGGGAAGGAATGAGCAGTTCTTC

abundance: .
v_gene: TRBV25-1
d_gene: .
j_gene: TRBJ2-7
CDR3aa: CASSATGSYEQYF
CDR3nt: TGTGCCAGCAGTGCAACAGGTTCCTACGAGCAGTACTTC

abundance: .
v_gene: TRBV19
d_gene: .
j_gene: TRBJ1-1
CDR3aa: CASRGRIMNTEAFF
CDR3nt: TGTGCCAGCCGAGGGCGTATCATGAACACTGAAGCTTTCTTT

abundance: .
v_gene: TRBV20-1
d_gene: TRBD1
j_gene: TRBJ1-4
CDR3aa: CSARDRNNEKLFF
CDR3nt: TGCAGTGCTAGGGACAGGAATAATGAAAAACTGTTTTTT

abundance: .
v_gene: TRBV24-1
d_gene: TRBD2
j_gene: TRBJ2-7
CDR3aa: CATSDSGRSYEQYF
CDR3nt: TGTGCCACCAGTGACAGCGGGAGGTCCTACGAGCAGTACTTC

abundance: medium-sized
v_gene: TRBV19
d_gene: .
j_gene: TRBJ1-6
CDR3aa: CASSILGTPDNSPLHF
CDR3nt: TGTGCCAGTAGTATACTCGGGACACCAGATAATTCACCCCTCCACTTT

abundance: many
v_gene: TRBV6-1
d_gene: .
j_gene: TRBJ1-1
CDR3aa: CASSIPGENTEAFF
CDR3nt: TGTGCCAGCAGTATACCGGGAGAGAACACTGAAGCTTTCTTT

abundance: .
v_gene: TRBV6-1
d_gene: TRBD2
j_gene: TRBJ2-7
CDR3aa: CASSPLLAGNYEQYF
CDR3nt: TGTGCCAGCAGTCCCCTACTAGCGGGAAACTACGAGCAGTACTTC

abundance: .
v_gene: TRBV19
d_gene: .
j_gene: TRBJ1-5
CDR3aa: CASSTGNQPQHF
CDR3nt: TGTGCCAGTAGTACGGGTAATCAGCCCCAGCATTTT

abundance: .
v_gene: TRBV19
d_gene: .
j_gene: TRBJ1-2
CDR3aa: CASWGQPGYTF
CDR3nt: TGTGCCAGTTGGGGACAACCGGGCTACACCTTC

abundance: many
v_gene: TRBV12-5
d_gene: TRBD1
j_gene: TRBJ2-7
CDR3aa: CASGSGTGSSKVPYEQYF
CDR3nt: TGTGCTAGTGGTTCCGGGACAGGGTCCTCGAAAGTTCCCTACGAGCAGTACTTC

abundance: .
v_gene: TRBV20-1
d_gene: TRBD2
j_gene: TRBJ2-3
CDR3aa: CSARGTPGTRTTDTQYF
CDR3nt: TGCAGTGCTAGAGGTACTCCCGGGACTAGAACCACAGATACGCAGTATTTT

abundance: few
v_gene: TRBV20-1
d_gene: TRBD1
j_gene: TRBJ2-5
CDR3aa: CSARGTGRDQETQYF
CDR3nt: TGCAGTGCTAGGGGGACAGGGAGGGACCAAGAGACCCAGTACTTC

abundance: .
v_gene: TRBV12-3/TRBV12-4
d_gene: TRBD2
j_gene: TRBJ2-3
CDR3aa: CASLGGGPTDTQYF
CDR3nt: TGTGCCAGCCTGGGGGGGGGACCCACAGATACGCAGTATTTT

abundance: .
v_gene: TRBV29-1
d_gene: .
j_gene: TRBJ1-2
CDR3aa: CSVDRLAQANYGYTF
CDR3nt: TGCAGCGTTGATAGGTTGGCGCAGGCTAACTATGGCTACACCTTC

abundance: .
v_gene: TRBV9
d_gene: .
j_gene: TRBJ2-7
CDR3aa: CASSVALPGYEQYF
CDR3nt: TGTGCCAGCAGCGTAGCGCTGCCCGGCTACGAGCAGTACTTC

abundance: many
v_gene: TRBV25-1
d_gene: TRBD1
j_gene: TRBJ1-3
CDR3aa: CASSETGGTSGNTIYF
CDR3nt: TGTGCCAGCAGTGAGACAGGGGGCACCTCTGGAAACACCATATATTTT

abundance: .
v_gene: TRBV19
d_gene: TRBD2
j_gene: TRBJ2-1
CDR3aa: CASSIGAGVGNEQFF
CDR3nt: TGTGCCAGTAGTATAGGGGCGGGAGTAGGCAATGAGCAGTTCTTC

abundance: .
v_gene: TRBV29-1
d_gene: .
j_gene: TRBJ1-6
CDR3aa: CSVRGAYNSPLHF
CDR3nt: TGCAGCGTACGGGGGGCGTATAATTCACCCCTCCACTTT

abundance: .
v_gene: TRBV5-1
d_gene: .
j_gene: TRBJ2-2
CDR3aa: CASSLKAGELFF
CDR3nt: TGCGCCAGCAGCTTGAAGGCCGGGGAGCTGTTTTTT

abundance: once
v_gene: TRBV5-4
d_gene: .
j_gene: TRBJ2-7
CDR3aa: CASRDGTYEQYF
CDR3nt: TGTGCCAGCAGAGACGGTACCTACGAGCAGTACTTC

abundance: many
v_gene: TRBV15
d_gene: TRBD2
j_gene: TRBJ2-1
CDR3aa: CATSRDPISSGTAHEQFF
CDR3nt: TGTGCCACCAGCAGAGATCCTATATCTAGCGGGACGGCCCATGAGCAGTTCTTC

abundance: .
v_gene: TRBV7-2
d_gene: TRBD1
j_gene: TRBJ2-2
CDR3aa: CASSLGDRPDTGELFF
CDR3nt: TGTGCCAGCAGCTTAGGGGACAGGCCGGACACCGGGGAGCTGTTTTTT

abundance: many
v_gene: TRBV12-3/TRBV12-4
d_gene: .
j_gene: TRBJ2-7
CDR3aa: CASSLQATYEQYF
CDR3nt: TGTGCCAGCAGTTTGCAGGCCACCTACGAGCAGTACTTC

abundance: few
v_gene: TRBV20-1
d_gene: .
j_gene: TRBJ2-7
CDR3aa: CSANLGGYEQYF
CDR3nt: TGCAGTGCTAACCTTGGTGGCTACGAGCAGTACTTC

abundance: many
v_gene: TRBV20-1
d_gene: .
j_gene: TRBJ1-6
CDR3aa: CSARGAAYNSPLHF
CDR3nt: TGCAGTGCTAGAGGGGCAGCCTATAATTCACCCCTCCACTTT

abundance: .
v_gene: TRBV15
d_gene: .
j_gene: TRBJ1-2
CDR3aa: CATSREWTEYGYTF
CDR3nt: TGTGCCACCAGCAGAGAATGGACAGAGTATGGCTACACCTTC

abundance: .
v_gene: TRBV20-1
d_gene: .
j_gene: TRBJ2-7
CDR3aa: CSAFDRPYEQYF
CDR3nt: TGCAGTGCTTTTGACAGGCCGTACGAGCAGTACTTC

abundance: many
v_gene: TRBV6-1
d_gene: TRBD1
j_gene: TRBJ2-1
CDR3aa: CASSERDRLYNEQFF
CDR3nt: TGTGCCAGCAGTGAACGGGACAGACTTTACAATGAGCAGTTCTTC

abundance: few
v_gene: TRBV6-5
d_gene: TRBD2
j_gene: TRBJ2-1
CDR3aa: CASSYSAGGPINEQFF
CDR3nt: TGTGCCAGCAGTTACTCGGCGGGAGGGCCGATCAATGAGCAGTTCTTC

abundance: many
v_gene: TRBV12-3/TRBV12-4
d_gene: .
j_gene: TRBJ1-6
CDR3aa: CASTQQGVNSPLHF
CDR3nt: TGTGCCAGCACCCAACAGGGCGTCAATTCACCCCTCCACTTT

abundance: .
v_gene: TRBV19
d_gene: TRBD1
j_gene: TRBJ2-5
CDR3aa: CASSEGTGGGKTQYF
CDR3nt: TGTGCCAGTAGTGAGGGGACAGGGGGAGGAAAGACCCAGTACTTC

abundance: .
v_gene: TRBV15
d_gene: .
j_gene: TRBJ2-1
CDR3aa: CATSRTREDNEQFF
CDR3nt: TGTGCCACCAGCAGAACCAGAGAGGACAATGAGCAGTTCTTC

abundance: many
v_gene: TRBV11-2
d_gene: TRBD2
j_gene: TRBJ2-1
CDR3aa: CASSEVPSGRAVRNEQFF
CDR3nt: TGTGCCAGCAGCGAAGTCCCTAGCGGGAGGGCGGTCAGAAATGAGCAGTTCTTC

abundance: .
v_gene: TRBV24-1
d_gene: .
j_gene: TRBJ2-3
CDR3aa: CATSDFPRADTQYF
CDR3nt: TGTGCCACCAGTGATTTTCCGAGGGCAGATACGCAGTATTTT

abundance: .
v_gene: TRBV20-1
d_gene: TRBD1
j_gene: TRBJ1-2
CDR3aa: CSARDLVKGTDYGYTF
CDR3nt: TGCAGTGCTAGAGATCTGGTAAAGGGGACAGACTATGGCTACACCTTC

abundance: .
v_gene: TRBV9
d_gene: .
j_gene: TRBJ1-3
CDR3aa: CASTNRAGNTIYF
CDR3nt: TGTGCCAGCACAAACAGGGCTGGAAACACCATATATTTT

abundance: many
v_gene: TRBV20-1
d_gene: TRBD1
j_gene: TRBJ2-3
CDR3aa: CSARSLRQGAGDTQYF
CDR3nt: TGCAGTGCGCGAAGTCTGCGGCAGGGGGCTGGAGATACGCAGTATTTT

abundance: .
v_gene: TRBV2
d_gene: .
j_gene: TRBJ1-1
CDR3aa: CASSRGRGAAFF
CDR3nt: TGTGCCAGCAGTAGGGGCAGGGGTGCAGCTTTCTTT

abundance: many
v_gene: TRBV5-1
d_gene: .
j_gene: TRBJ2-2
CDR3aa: CASKRISNTGELFF
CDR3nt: TGCGCCAGCAAAAGGATTTCGAACACCGGGGAGCTGTTTTTT

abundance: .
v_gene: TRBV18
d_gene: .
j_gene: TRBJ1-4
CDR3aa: CASSLQNWSEKLFF
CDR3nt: TGTGCCAGCTCACTCCAGAATTGGAGTGAAAAACTGTTTTTT

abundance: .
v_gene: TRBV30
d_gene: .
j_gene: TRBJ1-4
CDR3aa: CAWSSTSNEKLFF
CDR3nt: TGTGCCTGGAGTTCGACGTCAAATGAAAAACTGTTTTTT

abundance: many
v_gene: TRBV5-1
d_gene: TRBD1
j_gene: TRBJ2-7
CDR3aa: CASSSRGSVYEQYF
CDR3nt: TGCGCCAGCAGCTCCAGGGGGTCAGTCTACGAGCAGTACTTC

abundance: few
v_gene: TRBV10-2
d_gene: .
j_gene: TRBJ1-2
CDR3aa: CASSPSSYGYTF
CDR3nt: TGCGCCAGCAGTCCATCATCCTATGGCTACACCTTC

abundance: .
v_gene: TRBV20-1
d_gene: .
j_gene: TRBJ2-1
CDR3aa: CSATNSETDNEQFF
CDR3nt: TGCAGTGCAACGAACTCCGAGACAGACAATGAGCAGTTCTTC